This T cell receptor beta chain was sequenced during a study of shared clonotypes between healthy human individuals. Regarding the study as a whole: Naive subsets typically showed greater estimated richness than memory subsets. Among donors, clonotype sharing was expected to be affected by sequencing depth.

About this clone: Its target is unknown.

Researchers ran the assay at a deep level. Assay used: immunoSEQ multiplex PCR; TCRdb lists only in-frame clones, some missing. The sample records over 1.5 million clones, about 98% being singletons. The CD4+ fraction was divided into a CD45RA+ naive subset and a CD45RA-negative memory subset. The CDR3 sequence is 14 residues long. CDR1 is SGHTA, CDR2 FQGNSA, per germline. Losses at the gene ends were 4 bases for V and 1 base for J; bases not matched to a gene: 1. This TCR derives from a man younger than 45 in good health. The sequenced sample was naive CD4+ T cells sorted from blood. Documented subset: CD45RA+ positively selected. The chain has TRBV7-2 and TRBJ2-1; 7 bases match TRBD1. The CDR3 reads CASSSGQSYNEQFF. The DNA for the CDR3 is TGTGCCAGCAGCTCGGGACAGTCCTACAATGAGCAGTTCTTC.